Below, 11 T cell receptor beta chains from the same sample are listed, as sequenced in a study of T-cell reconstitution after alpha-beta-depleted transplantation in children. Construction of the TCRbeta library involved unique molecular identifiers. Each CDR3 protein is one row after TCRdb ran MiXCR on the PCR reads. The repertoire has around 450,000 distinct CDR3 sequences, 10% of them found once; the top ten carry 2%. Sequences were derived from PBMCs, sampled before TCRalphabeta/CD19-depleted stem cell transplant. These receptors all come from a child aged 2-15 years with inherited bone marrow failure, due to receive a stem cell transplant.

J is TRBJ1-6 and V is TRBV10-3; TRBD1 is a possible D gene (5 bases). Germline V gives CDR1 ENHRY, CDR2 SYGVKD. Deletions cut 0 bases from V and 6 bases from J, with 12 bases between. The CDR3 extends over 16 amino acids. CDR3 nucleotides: TGTGCCATCAGTGAGTCCGGACGGGGCCGTAATTCACCCCTCCACTTT. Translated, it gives CAISESGRGRNSPLHF.

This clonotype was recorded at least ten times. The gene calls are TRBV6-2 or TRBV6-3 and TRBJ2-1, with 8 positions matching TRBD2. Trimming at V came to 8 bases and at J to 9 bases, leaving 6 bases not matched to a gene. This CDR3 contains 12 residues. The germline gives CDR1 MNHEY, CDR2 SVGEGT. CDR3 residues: CASREGLGEQFF. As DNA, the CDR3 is TGTGCCAGCCGGGAGGGCCTCGGTGAGCAGTTCTTC.

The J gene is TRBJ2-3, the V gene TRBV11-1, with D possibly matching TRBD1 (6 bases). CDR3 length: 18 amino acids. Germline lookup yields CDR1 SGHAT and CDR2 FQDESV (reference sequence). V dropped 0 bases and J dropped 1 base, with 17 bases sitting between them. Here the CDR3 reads CASSLAGSSGAGTDTQYF. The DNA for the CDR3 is TGTGCCAGCAGCTTAGCCGGCTCCTCAGGGGCGGGCACAGATACGCAGTATTTT.

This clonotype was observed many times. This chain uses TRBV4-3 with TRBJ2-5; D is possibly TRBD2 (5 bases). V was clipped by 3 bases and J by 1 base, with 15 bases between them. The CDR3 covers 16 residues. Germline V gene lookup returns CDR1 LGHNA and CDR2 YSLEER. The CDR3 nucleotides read TGCGCCAGCAGCCAGGATCGTTCGGGGTCCCAAGAGACCCAGTACTTC. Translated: CASSQDRSGSQETQYF.

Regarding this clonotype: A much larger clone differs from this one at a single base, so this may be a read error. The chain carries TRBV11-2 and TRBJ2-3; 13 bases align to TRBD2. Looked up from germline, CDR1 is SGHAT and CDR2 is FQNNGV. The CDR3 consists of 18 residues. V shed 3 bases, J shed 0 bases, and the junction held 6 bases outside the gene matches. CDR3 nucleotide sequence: TGTGCCAGCAGCTTTTTGATACTAGCGGGAGGGAGCACAGATACGCAGTATTTT. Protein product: CASSFLILAGGSTDTQYF.

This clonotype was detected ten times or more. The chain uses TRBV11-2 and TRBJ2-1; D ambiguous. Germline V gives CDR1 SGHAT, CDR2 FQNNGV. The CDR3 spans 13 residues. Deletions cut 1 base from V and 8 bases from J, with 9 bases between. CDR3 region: CASSLGLNDEQFF. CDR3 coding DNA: TGTGCCAGCAGCTTAGGCCTAAATGATGAGCAGTTCTTC.

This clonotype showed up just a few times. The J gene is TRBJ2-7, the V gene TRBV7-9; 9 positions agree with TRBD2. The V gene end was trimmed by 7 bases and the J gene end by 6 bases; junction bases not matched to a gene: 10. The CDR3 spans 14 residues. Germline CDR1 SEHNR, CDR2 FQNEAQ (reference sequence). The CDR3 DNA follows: TGTGCCAGCACCTCCGGGCGGGAGGGGGGCGAGCAGTACTTC. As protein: CASTSGREGGEQYF.

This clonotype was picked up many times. CDR3 nucleotide sequence: TGCAGCGTCCTGAACCGGTCTAGCGGAAAAGGCTCCTACGAGCAGTACTTC. Residues: CSVLNRSSGKGSYEQYF. V and J are TRBV29-1 and TRBJ2-7; TRBD2 aligns across 7 bases. V shed 6 bases and J 0 bases; nucleotides not matched to a gene: 17. Germline CDR1 reads SQVTM; CDR2 reads ANQGSEA. The CDR3 totals 17 residues.

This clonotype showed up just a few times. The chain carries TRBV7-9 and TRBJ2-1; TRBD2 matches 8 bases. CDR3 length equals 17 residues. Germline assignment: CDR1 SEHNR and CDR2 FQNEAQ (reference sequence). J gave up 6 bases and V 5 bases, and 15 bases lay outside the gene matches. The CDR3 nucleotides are TGTGCCAGCAGCCCGGCGATAGCGGGAAGGGACTTCAATGAGCAGTTCTTC. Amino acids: CASSPAIAGRDFNEQFF.

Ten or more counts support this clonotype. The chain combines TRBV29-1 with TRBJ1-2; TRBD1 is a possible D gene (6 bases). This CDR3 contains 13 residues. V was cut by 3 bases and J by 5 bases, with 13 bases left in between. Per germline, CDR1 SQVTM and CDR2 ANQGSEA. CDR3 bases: TGCAGCGTTGACGGGCAGGGGTGGTATGGCTACACCTTC. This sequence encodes CSVDGQGWYGYTF.

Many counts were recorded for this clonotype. This CDR3 is CASSLRRINEKLFF. The CDR3 region has the DNA TGTGCCAGCAGCTTACGACGGATTAATGAAAAACTGTTTTTT. The chain combines TRBV7-8 with TRBJ1-4; D is undetermined. Germline values: CDR1 SGHVS, CDR2 FQNEAQ. The V end was cut by 2 bases, the J end by 4 bases, with 8 bases between. The CDR3 spans 14 residues.